A single sample is the source of the 31 T cell receptor beta chains below, sequenced in a study of cytomegalovirus exposure and HLA in healthy donors. Both 60 Vbeta primers and 13 Jbeta primers went into the PCR. The method was immunoSEQ multiplex PCR; TCRdb's version includes in-frame clones alone and lacks a portion of them. The sample lists over 150,000 clones, 75% occurring once. The sequenced sample consisted of PBMCs. The receptor set was obtained from a man in his late teens or twenties in good health and CMV-seronegative.

This clone was seen more than once but under ten times. This chain links TRBV9 with TRBJ1-1, with a possible D match to TRBD1 (6 bases). The germline V and J ends were trimmed by 4 bases and 1 base, with 14 bases remaining between them. From germline, CDR1 is SGDLS and CDR2 YYNGEE. The CDR3 extends over 15 amino acids. The CDR3 region has the DNA TGTGCCAGCAGCCCAGCACAGGGTTGGAACACTGAAGCTTTCTTT. Translation gives CASSPAQGWNTEAFF.

This clone has more than one count but fewer than ten. Its ends do not fully match the called genes, so a read error is possible. The V and J genes are TRBV10-2 and TRBJ2-6; 13 nucleotides match TRBD2. The CDR3 covers 17 residues. Germline assignment: CDR1 WSHSY and CDR2 SAAADI. The CDR3 coding sequence is TGCGCCAGCACTGAGACTAGCGGGGGGCCTGGGGCCAACGTCCTGACTTTC. Protein product: CASTETSGGPGANVLTF.

The chain joins TRBV5-6 to TRBJ2-7; 9 nucleotides agree with TRBD2. CDR1 is SGHDT, CDR2 YYEEEE, per germline. This CDR3 comprises 15 residues. The V segment lost 4 bases and the J segment 3 bases; nucleotides outside the gene matches: 8. CDR3 DNA sequence: TGTGCCAGCAGCACCCTGGGACTAGCTCTCTACGAGCAGTACTTC. Amino acid sequence: CASSTLGLALYEQYF. Full variable domain (remainder filled in from reference TRBV5-6 and TRBJ2-7): DAGVTQSPTHLIKTRGQQVTLRCSPKSGHDTVSWYQQALGQGPQFIFQYYEEEERQRGNFPDRFSGHQFPNYSSELNVNALLLGDSALYLCASSTLGLALYEQYFGPGTRLTVT.

V is TRBV9 and J is TRBJ2-7; 14 nucleotides agree with TRBD2. CDR1 is SGDLS, CDR2 YYNGEE, per germline. The junction had 11 bases not matched to a gene; V was cut back by 6 bases and J by 6 bases. The CDR3 extends over 16 amino acids. The CDR3 is CASNSGTSGSRAEQYF. The DNA of the CDR3 is TGTGCCAGCAACTCTGGGACTAGCGGGAGCAGAGCCGAGCAGTACTTC.

The chain combines TRBV27 with TRBJ1-4; TRBD1 agrees at 8 bases. Germline V gene data show CDR1 as MNHEY and CDR2 as SMNVEV (reference sequence). Trimming removed 4 bases from V and 0 bases from J; junction bases left unmatched: 1. The CDR3 has 15 residues. The CDR3 is CASSSQGATNEKLFF. Written as DNA, the CDR3 is TGTGCCAGCAGTTCACAGGGGGCAACTAATGAAAAACTGTTTTTT.

The rearrangement links TRBV4-3 to TRBJ2-5; D is possibly TRBD1 (6 bases). The ends were cut back, 0 bases at V and 5 bases at J, with 13 bases in the middle. The CDR3 is 15 residues long. Germline values: CDR1 LGHNA, CDR2 YSLEER. This chain's CDR3 is CASSQDGRGDETQYF. CDR3 in DNA: TGCGCCAGCAGCCAAGACGGCAGGGGAGACGAGACCCAGTACTTC.

CDR3 residues: CASSSETLAGAETQYF. The CDR3 DNA sequence: TGTGCCAGCAGCAGCGAGACCCTAGCGGGAGCAGAGACCCAGTACTTC. The rearrangement links TRBV7-2 to TRBJ2-5; TRBD2 matches 10 bases. The J segment lost 4 bases and the V segment lost 5 bases, leaving 10 bases of the junction unmatched. This CDR3 has 16 residues. Germline values: CDR1 SGHTA, CDR2 FQGNSA.

The chain links TRBV7-9 to TRBJ2-3, with 8 bases fitting TRBD1. The CDR3 sequence is 16 residues long. Trimming at V came to 4 bases and at J to 2 bases, leaving 8 bases not matched to a gene. Germline V gene sequence: CDR1 SEHNR, CDR2 FQNEAQ (reference sequence). The CDR3 bases are TGTGCCAGCAGCTCCCAGGACAGGGCGCTCACAGATACGCAGTATTTT. Protein: CASSSQDRALTDTQYF.

The chain employs TRBV2 and TRBJ1-4; D ambiguous. The CDR3 runs to 15 residues. From germline, CDR1 is SNHLY and CDR2 FYNNEI. Trimming pared 7 bases from V and 0 bases from J, leaving 12 bases between. CDR3 sequence (DNA): TGTGCCAGCACCCCGTCGGGGTCAACTAATGAAAAACTGTTTTTT. Translated, it gives CASTPSGSTNEKLFF.

V gene TRBV7-8 combines with J gene TRBJ2-5, with 7 positions matching TRBD2. The junction had 5 bases not matched to a gene; V was cut back by 2 bases and J by 2 bases. Germline-derived CDR1 and CDR2 are SGHVS and FQNEAQ. This CDR3 region has 15 residues. This CDR3 is CASSLIAGRQETQYF. The DNA for the CDR3 is TGTGCCAGCAGCTTAATAGCGGGTCGTCAAGAGACCCAGTACTTC.

This rearrangement joins TRBV6-1 to TRBJ2-1; TRBD1 might be the D (6 bases). The CDR3 is 13 amino acids. V was shortened by 6 bases and J by 4 bases, with 10 bases between the two germline ends. The germline V gene has CDR1 MNHNS and CDR2 SASEGT. In DNA, the CDR3 is TGTGCCAGCAGGGGGGCCTTTTACAATGAGCAGTTCTTC. It codes for CASRGAFYNEQFF.

V is TRBV10-1 and J is TRBJ2-7, with TRBD1 matching over 10 bases. The J segment lost 5 bases and the V segment lost 0 bases, leaving 10 bases of the junction unmatched. The germline gives CDR1 WNHNN, CDR2 SYGVQD (reference sequence). The CDR3 totals 17 residues. The CDR3 sequence is CASSESASGTGVHEQYF. For the CDR3, the DNA is TGCGCCAGCAGTGAGTCGGCGTCCGGGACAGGGGTCCACGAGCAGTACTTC.

The CDR3 DNA sequence: TGTGCCAGCTCACCACGGAGTCAGCCCCAAGAGACCCAGTACTTC. Its translation: CASSPRSQPQETQYF. The chain recombines TRBV18 with TRBJ2-5; D uncertain. The CDR3 totals 15 residues. With 1 base removed from V and 1 base from J, the gap between germline ends came to 10 bases. Germline assignment: CDR1 KGHSH and CDR2 LQKENI. The whole variable domain, remainder taken from reference TRBV18 and TRBJ2-5, is NAGVMQNPRHLVRRRGQEARLRCSPMKGHSHVYWYRQLPEEGLKFMVYLQKENIIDESGMPKERFSAEFPKEGPSILRIQQVVRGDSAAYFCASSPRSQPQETQYFGPGTRLLVL.

V and J are TRBV7-2 and TRBJ2-2, with 10 bases lining up with TRBD2. Germline CDR1 reads SGHTA; CDR2 reads FQGNSA. Trimming removed 6 bases from V and 12 bases from J; junction bases left unmatched: 22. The CDR3 runs 18 residues. CDR3 amino acids: CASSPIAGGLRTPGKLFF. DNA for the CDR3: TGTGCCAGCAGTCCTATAGCGGGAGGCCTCCGAACACCGGGGAAGCTGTTTTTT.

A few counts support this clone. The chain has TRBV2 and TRBJ1-2, with 7 nucleotides matching TRBD1. Per the germline V gene, CDR1 is SNHLY and CDR2 is FYNNEI. CDR3 size: 13 residues. Germline trimming cut 7 bases from V and 4 bases from J; bases unmatched to any gene: 6. The CDR3 DNA reads TGTGCCAGCACCCGGGACAGAGTCTATGGCTACACCTTC. Its protein is CASTRDRVYGYTF. The full variable domain, its missing parts supplied by reference TRBV2 and TRBJ1-2, is EPEVTQTPSHQVTQMGQEVILRCVPISNHLYFYWYRQILGQKVEFLVSFYNNEISEKSEIFDDQFSVERPDGSNFTLKIRSTKLEDSAMYFCASTRDRVYGYTFGSGTRLTVV.

This clone has only a few counts. The chain joins TRBV7-2 to TRBJ1-2; D possibly corresponds to TRBD1 (5 bases). V gave up 1 base and J gave up 2 bases, with 11 bases separating them. Per germline, CDR1 SGHTA and CDR2 FQGNSA. The CDR3 contains 15 residues. The CDR3, as DNA: TGTGCCAGCAGCTTAGGGTCGACAGCAAACTATGGCTACACCTTC. It yields the protein CASSLGSTANYGYTF.

The chain uses TRBV2 and TRBJ2-1; tentative D call: TRBD2 (6 bases). Per germline, CDR1 SNHLY and CDR2 FYNNEI. The CDR3 is 13 residues long. V lost 8 bases and J lost 4, with 12 bases in between. This CDR3 reads CASGLTRYNEQFF. Here the CDR3 DNA reads TGTGCCAGCGGACTGACTAGGTACAATGAGCAGTTCTTC.

The chain employs TRBV9 and TRBJ2-6, with unresolved D. V lost 0 bases to trimming and J lost 1 base, with 11 bases between them. CDR1 and CDR2 from the germline V gene are SGDLS and YYNGEE. The CDR3 has 17 residues. The CDR3 loop is CASSVVVRASGANVLTF. As DNA, the CDR3 is TGTGCCAGCAGCGTAGTAGTGAGAGCTTCTGGGGCCAACGTCCTGACTTTC.

The rearrangement uses TRBV15 and TRBJ1-5; 7 positions agree with TRBD1. CDR1 is LNHNV and CDR2 is YYDKDF in the germline V gene (reference sequence). J lost 0 bases, V lost 5 bases, and 7 bases had no gene match. This CDR3 comprises 16 residues. CDR3 loop: CATSPGTAYSNQPQHF. The CDR3 DNA reads as TGTGCCACCAGCCCGGGGACAGCATATAGCAATCAGCCCCAGCATTTT.

The genes are TRBV6-1 and TRBJ2-5; no reliable D call. TRBJ2-7 explains the end of the DNA better; the J call may be wrong. Germline CDR1 MNHNS, CDR2 SASEGT. This CDR3 has 14 residues. This chain's CDR3 is CASSVMTDSYEQYF. In DNA form, the CDR3 reads TGTGCCAGCAGTGTAATGACGGACTCCTACGAGCAGTACTTC.

This rearrangement joins TRBV21-1 to TRBJ2-3; the DNA was not used to check the table's D call, TRBD2. TRBV21-1 represents a pseudogene. The CDR3 extends over 18 amino acids. In DNA form, the CDR3 reads TGTGCCAGCCTAAAAGGGACTAAATATCCTCCCCCCACAGATACGCAGTATTTT. This translates into CASLKGTKYPPPTDTQYF.

The sample holds one count of this clone. The junction and the germline gene differ at one end; a read error may be behind it. This sequence joins TRBV7-9 and TRBJ1-2; TRBD1 is a possible D gene (6 bases). The CDR3 has 12 amino acids. Germline values: CDR1 SEHNR, CDR2 FQNEAQ (reference sequence). Here the CDR3 DNA reads TGTTCCAGCAGCTGGCAGGGGAATGGCTACACCTTC. Residues: CSSSWQGNGYTF. Drawing the rest from reference TRBV7-9 and TRBJ1-2, the complete variable domain is DTGVSQNPRHKITKRGQNVTFRCDPISEHNRLYWYRQTLGQGPEFLTYFQNEAQLEKSRLLSDRFSAERPKGSFSTLEIQRTEQGDSAMYLCSSSWQGNGYTFGSGTRLTVV.

V and J are TRBV6-5 and TRBJ2-1, with a possible D match to TRBD2 (6 bases). Germline V CDR1 and CDR2: MNHEY, SVGAGI. The CDR3 contains 11 residues. V lost 5 bases, J lost 15 bases, and 14 bases lay in between. The CDR3 sequence is CASSQKGGLFF. CDR3 DNA: TGTGCCAGCAGTCAGAAAGGAGGGCTGTTCTTC.

CDR3 coding DNA: TGCGCCAGCAGCCCCTTGGGGGAGGGCCGCGATGAGCAGTTCTTC. As protein: CASSPLGEGRDEQFF. This sequence joins TRBV4-3 and TRBJ2-1, with 7 bases aligning to TRBD2. Losses at the gene ends were 4 bases for V and 8 bases for J; bases not matched to a gene: 11. This CDR3 spans 15 amino acids. Germline V gives CDR1 LGHNA, CDR2 YSLEER.

The chain joins TRBV30 to TRBJ1-3; the D is unclear. The germline gives CDR1 GTSNPN, CDR2 SVGIG (reference sequence). CDR3 length: 12 residues. V dropped 7 bases and J dropped 2 bases, with 9 bases sitting between them. CDR3 residues: CAYKQAGNTIYF. CDR3 in DNA: TGTGCCTACAAGCAGGCTGGAAACACCATATATTTT.

V gene TRBV28 combines with J gene TRBJ1-2, with D tentatively TRBD1 (5 bases). CDR3 length equals 14 residues. Germline V gene sequence: CDR1 MDHEN, CDR2 SYDVKM. V was clipped by 2 bases and J by 5 bases, with 12 bases between them. This chain's CDR3 is CASSLGAGRYGYTF. DNA for the CDR3: TGTGCCAGCAGTTTAGGGGCAGGGAGGTATGGCTACACCTTC.

This chain uses TRBV7-2 with TRBJ1-1; perhaps TRBD1 as D (6 bases). The V end was cut by 6 bases, the J end by 1 base, with 18 bases between. The germline gives CDR1 SGHTA, CDR2 FQGNSA. The CDR3 runs to 16 residues. The DNA of the CDR3 is TGTGCCAGCAGGAAACCGGGGGGGCTGTCGAACACTGAAGCTTTCTTT. Residues: CASRKPGGLSNTEAFF.

This chain connects TRBV19 to TRBJ2-7, with D possibly TRBD2 on 5 matching bases. Between the trimmed V and J ends, which lost 1 base and 0 bases, there was a span of 10 bases. Per germline, CDR1 LNHDA and CDR2 SQIVND (reference sequence). The CDR3 is 15 residues long. The CDR3 sequence: CASSIGGSPSYEQYF. Written as DNA, the CDR3 is TGTGCCAGTAGTATAGGTGGGAGCCCCTCCTACGAGCAGTACTTC.

The chain has TRBV15 and TRBJ2-5, with unresolved D. The CDR3 consists of 14 residues. CDR1 is LNHNV and CDR2 is YYDKDF in the germline V gene (reference sequence). V dropped 0 bases and J dropped 5 bases, with 10 bases sitting between them. The chain's CDR3 is CATSRDPAGETQYF. For the CDR3, the DNA is TGTGCCACCAGCAGAGACCCCGCCGGGGAGACCCAGTACTTC.

The chain recombines TRBV6-1 with TRBJ1-2; 7 bases agree with TRBD1. The germline CDR1 and CDR2 sequences are MNHNS and SASEGT. The CDR3 totals 14 residues. Trimming at V came to 10 bases and at J to 2 bases, leaving 10 bases not matched to a gene. CDR3: CATRGATSNYGYTF. CDR3 nucleotide sequence: TGTGCCACCAGGGGGGCGACCAGCAACTATGGCTACACCTTC.

This chain joins TRBV14 and TRBJ2-2, with D possibly matching TRBD2 (6 bases). V was shortened by 4 bases and J by 0 bases, with 15 bases between the two germline ends. In germline, CDR1 is SGHDN, CDR2 FVKESK. The CDR3 sequence is 17 residues long. The CDR3, as DNA: TGTGCCAGCAGCCCCCTCCCAGGGAGGACGAACACCGGGGAGCTGTTTTTT. It is translated as CASSPLPGRTNTGELFF.